These 13 T cell receptor beta chains were all obtained from the same sample, sequenced in a study of beta chain features in type 1 diabetes. Their antigens are not known. Investigators reverse transcribed all isolated RNA, so they sequenced expressed TCRB transcripts. Repertoires were generated with immunoSEQ multiplex PCR, while TCRdb's copy carries only in-frame clones and drops some. The table includes around 150,000 clones, just over 8% detected once. Study-level findings and limits: Among patients with Type 1 diabetes, TCRB CDR3s were moderately but significantly shorter in every one of the four CD4+ subsets.

The specimen sequenced was central memory CD4+ T cells from blood. The receptors were gathered from a woman aged 18-29 years with type 1 diabetes.

On this clone itself: This CDR3 is also generated by other DNA sequences in the sample. This chain joins TRBV18 and TRBJ2-1; 12 nucleotides align to TRBD2. V was clipped by 3 bases and J by 6 bases; unmatched bases: 0. Per the germline V gene, CDR1 is KGHSH and CDR2 is LQKENI. CDR3 length: 14 amino acids. Here the CDR3 reads CASSPGLAGNEQFF. As DNA, the CDR3 is TGTGCCAGCTCACCGGGACTAGCGGGCAATGAGCAGTTCTTC.

The chain is built from TRBV11-2 and TRBJ2-5; possibly TRBD1 for D (5 bases). Germline lookup yields CDR1 SGHAT and CDR2 FQNNGV. Trimming removed 3 bases at V and 2 bases at J, with 7 bases between. The CDR3 contains 13 residues. DNA for the CDR3: TGTGCCAGCAGCTTGGGGCAGCAAGAGACCCAGTACTTC. Translated, it gives CASSLGQQETQYF.

The chain uses TRBV5-4 and TRBJ2-7; 14 bases agree with TRBD2. Unmatched junction bases numbered 8, after V lost 5 bases and J lost 7 bases. In germline, CDR1 is SGHNT, CDR2 YYREEE (reference sequence). The CDR3 has 15 residues. CDR3 loop: CASSSTSGGVREQYF. CDR3 bases: TGTGCCAGCAGTTCGACTAGCGGGGGGGTACGTGAGCAGTACTTC.

A few counts support this clone. The CDR3 sequence: CASSQDQRGNYGYTF. The CDR3 coding sequence is TGCGCCAGCAGCCAAGACCAGCGGGGGAACTATGGCTACACCTTC. The chain combines TRBV4-3 with TRBJ1-2, with TRBD1 as a possible D gene (5 bases). Germline CDR1 is LGHNA and CDR2 is YSLEER. This CDR3 is built from 15 residues. The V end lost 0 bases, the J end lost 2 bases, and 10 bases lay between the germline ends.

This clone was detected only a few times. This rearrangement joins TRBV4-3 to TRBJ2-7; possible D gene TRBD2, 6 bases. Trimming shortened V by 5 bases and J by 3 bases, and 14 bases separated the two germline ends. This CDR3 comprises 14 residues. CDR1 and CDR2 from the germline V gene are LGHNA and YSLEER. The CDR3 is CASSKGTGDYEQYF. For the CDR3, the DNA is TGCGCCAGCAGCAAAGGGACTGGCGACTACGAGCAGTACTTC.

The chain uses TRBV4-2 and TRBJ2-1; D is perhaps TRBD2 (6 bases). The CDR3 covers 16 residues. V was clipped by 5 bases and J by 1 base, with 15 bases between them. The V gene's germline CDR1 is LGHNA and CDR2 YNFKEQ. The CDR3, as DNA: TGTGCCAGCAGCTTGGGTCATAGCGGTTCCTACAATGAGCAGTTCTTC. Residues: CASSLGHSGSYNEQFF.

The rearrangement links TRBV30 to TRBJ1-2; no clear D. The V and J ends lost 1 base and 2 bases respectively, with 14 bases between them. This CDR3 is 15 amino acids long. The germline V gene encodes CDR1 GTSNPN and CDR2 SVGIG (reference sequence). The CDR3 region is CAWSAEGWGNYGYTF. CDR3 DNA: TGTGCCTGGAGTGCTGAGGGATGGGGAAACTATGGCTACACCTTC.

This sequence joins TRBV14 and TRBJ1-3; maybe TRBD1 (5 bases). The CDR3 runs 13 residues. V lost 11 bases and J lost 4, with 15 bases in between. Germline CDR1 SGHDN, CDR2 FVKESK. The CDR3 coding sequence is TGTGCCTTTACGGTCGGGGGAGGAAACACCATATATTTT. Its protein is CAFTVGGGNTIYF.

V gene TRBV11-2 combines with J gene TRBJ2-3; weak D call: TRBD1 (6 bases). Germline lookup yields CDR1 SGHAT and CDR2 FQNNGV. The length of the CDR3 is 17 residues. The germline V and J ends were trimmed by 0 bases and 1 base, with 14 bases remaining between them. DNA for the CDR3: TGTGCCAGCAGCTTAGATTGGGGGCAGCAGGGCACAGATACGCAGTATTTT. Its translation is CASSLDWGQQGTDTQYF.

This chain uses TRBV21-1 with TRBJ1-1. TRBV21-1 is designated a pseudogene. The CDR3 runs 14 residues. The CDR3 bases are TGTGCCAGCAGCAAATCGAGTCAAGGCGAGGCAGCTTTCTTT. Amino acid sequence: CASSKSSQGEAAFF.

This clone was counted a few times. The chain has TRBV19 and TRBJ2-7; D might be TRBD1 (5 bases). V was shortened by 4 bases and J by 6 bases, with 25 bases between the two germline ends. The CDR3 is 17 amino acids. The germline gives CDR1 LNHDA, CDR2 SQIVND (reference sequence). DNA of the CDR3: TGTGCCAGTAGTAGTGCGAGTCTGGGTCGCAGGGAAATCGAGCAGTACTTC. This encodes CASSSASLGRREIEQYF.

This clone has ten or more counts. The gene calls are TRBV29-1 and TRBJ2-6; D is undetermined. The CDR3 consists of 14 residues. V lost 4 bases and J lost 2, with 9 bases in between. The V gene's germline CDR1 is SQVTM and CDR2 ANQGSEA. The CDR3 region has the DNA TGCAGCGTTGGTGGTGGGCCTGGGGCCAACGTCCTGACTTTC. The encoded protein is CSVGGGPGANVLTF.

This clone was counted only a few times. The chain has TRBV7-9 and TRBJ1-5; D might be TRBD1 (5 bases). The V and J ends lost 5 bases and 2 bases respectively, with 16 bases between them. This CDR3 has 16 amino acids. Germline loops: CDR1 SEHNR, CDR2 FQNEAQ (reference sequence). The CDR3 is CASSPGHGNGNQPQHF. The CDR3 DNA reads as TGTGCCAGCAGCCCTGGACACGGAAATGGCAATCAGCCCCAGCATTTT.